Each of the 16 T cell receptor beta chains below was sequenced from the same sample in a study of molecular identifiers for immune sequencing clone quantification. TCRdb reanalysed the PCR reads using MiXCR and keeps one entry per CDR3 protein. The table includes some 91,000 distinct CDR3 sequences, 20% to 30% detected once. Sequencing input: naive CD8+ T cells from blood, with Jurkat cell RNA spiked in. As to subset: FACS-sorted CD8+CD4-CCR7+CD45RA+ naive T cells. The receptors come from a human donor in good health. Some libraries in this study had Jurkat cell RNA spiked in.

This clonotype was found many times. This chain's CDR3 is CASRGIGELFF. CDR3 bases: TGTGCCAGCAGAGGGATCGGGGAGCTGTTTTTT. This sequence joins TRBV28 and TRBJ2-2; no definite D call. Germline V gives CDR1 MDHEN, CDR2 SYDVKM. CDR3 length: 11 amino acids. The germline V and J ends were trimmed by 6 bases and 7 bases, with 6 bases remaining between them.

In this sample, this clonotype turned up a few times. The chain links TRBV12-3 or TRBV12-4 to TRBJ2-1, with 7 bases fitting TRBD2. The CDR3 is 12 amino acids. The CDR3 is CAAGRSYNEQFF. DNA for the CDR3: TGTGCAGCGGGGAGATCCTACAATGAGCAGTTCTTC.

This clonotype was detected a few times. The gene calls are TRBV7-9 and TRBJ2-5, with D perhaps matching TRBD1 (5 bases). V lost 5 bases and J lost 2, with 12 bases in between. Per germline, CDR1 SEHNR and CDR2 FQNEAQ (reference sequence). The CDR3 is 14 residues long. This CDR3 is CASSSLTGQETQYF. In DNA, the CDR3 is TGTGCCAGCAGCAGCCTTACAGGACAAGAGACCCAGTACTTC.

The chain carries TRBV25-1 and TRBJ2-7; D unclear. The CDR3 runs to 13 residues. The ends were cut back, 4 bases at V and 0 bases at J, with 7 bases in the middle. Germline CDR1 MGHDK, CDR2 SYGVNS. CDR3 coding DNA: TGTGCCAGCAGTGGACTGACCTCCTACGAGCAGTACTTC. Residues: CASSGLTSYEQYF.

This clonotype was detected a few times. The chain combines TRBV9 with TRBJ2-4; TRBD1 matches 8 bases. The germline V gene has CDR1 SGDLS and CDR2 YYNGEE. V was pared by 4 bases and J by 2 bases, with 5 bases of the junction left unmatched. CDR3 size: 15 residues. CDR3 nucleotide sequence: TGTGCCAGCAGCCCCCGGACAGGGACCAAAAACATTCAGTACTTC. Translated: CASSPRTGTKNIQYF. The full variable domain, completed using reference TRBV9 and TRBJ2-4, is DSGVTQTPKHLITATGQRVTLRCSPRSGDLSVYWYQQSLDQGLQFLIQYYNGEERAKGNILERFSAQQFPDLHSELNLSSLELGDSALYFCASSPRTGTKNIQYFGAGTRLSVL.

Many counts were recorded for this clonotype. The V gene is TRBV28, the J gene TRBJ2-5; TRBD2 matches 8 bases. The J segment lost 7 bases and the V segment lost 4 bases, leaving 20 bases of the junction unmatched. Germline assignment: CDR1 MDHEN and CDR2 SYDVKM. The CDR3 is 18 amino acids. The CDR3 coding sequence is TGTGCCAGCAGTTCGGGGGTGGGCTCTAGAGCGGGAGCGTTGACCCAGTACTTC. Translating it yields CASSSGVGSRAGALTQYF. The full variable domain, completed using reference TRBV28 and TRBJ2-5, is DVKVTQSSRYLVKRTGEKVFLECVQDMDHENMFWYRQDPGLGLRLIYFSYDVKMKEKGDIPEGYSVSREKKERFSLILESASTNQTSMYLCASSSGVGSRAGALTQYFGPGTRLLVL.

This clonotype showed up just a few times. The V and J genes are TRBV11-2 and TRBJ2-1, with D possibly TRBD2 on 5 matching bases. The germline gives CDR1 SGHAT, CDR2 FQNNGV. The length of the CDR3 is 18 residues. The V gene lost 2 bases and the J gene lost 8 bases, with 25 bases spanning the gap. The DNA of the CDR3 is TGTGCCAGCAGCTTAAGTTATCCGGGGTCCTCAATTCGAGATGAGCAGTTCTTC. Translation: CASSLSYPGSSIRDEQFF. The full variable domain, rest sourced from reference TRBV11-2 and TRBJ2-1, is EAGVAQSPRYKIIEKRQSVAFWCNPISGHATLYWYQQILGQGPKLLIQFQNNGVVDDSQLPKDRFSAERLKGVDSTLKIQPAKLEDSAVYLCASSLSYPGSSIRDEQFFGPGTRLTVL.

The chain joins TRBV12-3 or TRBV12-4 to TRBJ2-1; D possibly matches TRBD1 or TRBD2 (5 bases each). This CDR3 is 11 amino acids long. Trimming pared 4 bases from V and 9 bases from J, leaving 7 bases between. CDR3 in amino acids: CASSWGSEQFF. In DNA form, the CDR3 reads TGTGCCAGCAGTTGGGGGTCTGAGCAGTTCTTC.

This clonotype was seen ten or more times. V usage is TRBV7-9 and J usage is TRBJ2-6, with 7 positions matching TRBD2. The CDR3 runs to 18 residues. With 7 bases clipped from V and 0 bases from J, the junction kept 12 bases outside the gene matches. Germline loops: CDR1 SEHNR, CDR2 FQNEAQ (reference sequence). The CDR3 DNA sequence: TGTGCCAGCACCCAACTCCCGGGAGGTAACTCTGGGGCCAACGTCCTGACTTTC. Its protein product is CASTQLPGGNSGANVLTF. Using reference TRBV7-9 and TRBJ2-6 for the parts outside the CDR3, the full variable domain is DTGVSQNPRHKITKRGQNVTFRCDPISEHNRLYWYRQTLGQGPEFLTYFQNEAQLEKSRLLSDRFSAERPKGSFSTLEIQRTEQGDSAMYLCASTQLPGGNSGANVLTFGAGSRLTVL.

This clonotype was counted many times. The chain recombines TRBV6-7 with TRBJ1-1, with 8 bases fitting TRBD1. TRBV6-7 is assigned to the ORF class and has an uncertain function. The CDR3 has 14 residues. Trimming cost V 5 bases and J 3 bases; bases outside gene matches: 5. In nucleotides, the CDR3 is TGTGCCAGCAGTCACGGACAGGGCCACACTGAAGCTTTCTTT. This encodes CASSHGQGHTEAFF.

This clonotype has just a few counts. The chain recombines TRBV5-6 with TRBJ2-3; 7 bases fit TRBD2. V lost 7 bases and J lost 1; bases outside the gene matches: 6. The CDR3 contains 14 residues. The germline V gene encodes CDR1 SGHDT and CDR2 YYEEEE. In DNA form, the CDR3 reads TGTGCCAGCGGACTAGGACGTGGCACAGATACGCAGTATTTT. Translating gives CASGLGRGTDTQYF.

In this sample, this clonotype turned up a few times. V usage is TRBV12-3 or TRBV12-4 and J usage is TRBJ1-3; D perhaps matches TRBD1 (6 bases). V lost 5 bases and J lost 3, with 17 bases in between. The CDR3 spans 16 residues. CDR3 protein: CASSLPDRIGGNTIYF. CDR3 DNA: TGTGCCAGCAGTCTCCCCGACAGGATCGGTGGAAACACCATATATTTT.

The J gene is TRBJ2-5, the V gene TRBV14; the D is unclear. Between the trimmed V and J ends, which lost 1 base and 5 bases, there was a span of 11 bases. The CDR3 length is 14 residues. Germline CDR1 is SGHDN and CDR2 is FVKESK. The CDR3 sequence: CASSQVSTGETQYF. CDR3 nucleotides: TGTGCCAGCAGCCAAGTGTCCACCGGGGAGACCCAGTACTTC.

There are many counts of this clonotype. The chain couples TRBV2 to TRBJ2-3; 11 bases are a match to TRBD2. Unmatched junction bases numbered 8, after V lost 7 bases and J lost 2 bases. The germline V gene encodes CDR1 SNHLY and CDR2 FYNNEI. The CDR3 runs 16 residues. The CDR3 nucleotides are TGTGCCAGCAACGGAGGACTAGCGGGCTACACAGATACGCAGTATTTT. Translating gives CASNGGLAGYTDTQYF.

Regarding this clonotype: A much more abundant neighbour one base away suggests this may be a read error. The CDR3 does not end in the conserved phenylalanine or tryptophan, so this is likely a read error. The chain combines TRBV20-1 with TRBJ2-7; D is uncertain. V gave up 1 base and J gave up 6 bases, with 13 bases separating them. Per germline, CDR1 DFQATT and CDR2 SNEGSKA (reference sequence). This CDR3 spans 13 amino acids. CDR3 DNA: TGCAGTGCTAGAGTTCAAGAGACGGTCGAGCAGTACTCC. Translated: CSARVQETVEQYS.

This clonotype came up a few times. The chain employs TRBV7-8 and TRBJ1-5; D gene ambiguous. Trimming took off 1 base at V and 2 bases at J, with 15 bases between the two ends. The CDR3 sequence is 17 residues long. From germline, CDR1 is SGHVS and CDR2 FQNEAQ. The CDR3 loop is CASSLGVSPKGNQPQHF. DNA for the CDR3: TGTGCCAGCAGCTTAGGTGTGTCCCCGAAAGGCAATCAGCCCCAGCATTTT.